A single T cell receptor beta chain is shown here with its context. Antigen specificity is unknown. This sample is part of a study of blood T cells in healthy people across ages. For the study at large: Per every two T cells, about one barcoded beta molecule was captured by template switching.

Alongside a J-beta primer mix, a sample-barcoded 5' primer served in a second PCR lasting 7 to 11 cycles. TCRdb re-called the 5' RACE reads through MiXCR, storing one row per CDR3 protein. The sample lists around 800,000 distinct CDR3 sequences, approximately 53% occurring once. Overall study findings and caveats: Compared with aged donors, long-lived donors showed fewer expanded clones, suggesting selection.

Each sample yielded at least 6 million isolated PBMCs. CDR3 size: 19 residues. From germline, CDR1 is GTSNPN and CDR2 SVGIG (reference sequence). V trimming: 0 bases; J trimming: 5 bases; junction bases outside the gene matches: 21. The specimen sequenced was blood. The chain is built from TRBV30 and TRBJ1-2; 7 nucleotides align to TRBD1. The receptor was isolated from a man aged 80 or over in good health. The CDR3 here is CAWSVKPGTAVLKGYGYTF. CDR3 DNA: TGTGCCTGGAGTGTCAAACCCGGGACAGCAGTGCTCAAGGGGTATGGCTACACCTTC.